Detailed here is one T cell receptor (beta chain). Its target is not known. This sample is drawn from a study of cytomegalovirus exposure and HLA in healthy donors. Notes on the study in general: 150 to 200 TCR beta chains were listed as cytomegalovirus-associated. Reportedly, cytomegalovirus status was diagnosed with high sensitivity and specificity.

Profiled with immunoSEQ multiplex PCR; TCRdb holds only in-frame clones, not every one. The sample includes over 120,000 clones, about 91% of them seen just once. Separation from the approximately 670-subject first cohort characterized the roughly 110-subject validation cohort, to which the donors belonged. The length of the CDR3 is 15 residues. Germline assignment: CDR1 MNHEY and CDR2 SVGAGI. V lost 1 base, J lost 8 bases, and 14 bases lay in between. The clonotype originates from a man between 18 and 35 years old in good health and CMV-seropositive. The sample taken for sequencing was PBMCs. The chain links TRBV6-5 to TRBJ1-4; D is unclear. This CDR3 reads CASSYYSSGGEKLFF. CDR3 nucleotide sequence: TGTGCCAGCAGTTACTATTCCTCCGGAGGGGAAAAACTGTTTTTT.